Listed below are T cell receptor beta chains from one sample, sequenced in a study of technical replicates of blood from several donors. TCRdb's copy holds only in-frame clones and misses some; the assay was immunoSEQ multiplex PCR. The data contain around 83,000 clones, over 85% of them singletons. The sequenced sample consisted of T cells isolated from PBMCs. The receptors stem from a human donor in good health. The CDR3 runs from the conserved cysteine through the conserved F or W. The D gene is left open where the match is weak. The size field is filled for only some rows; it gives once, few, many or a size class.

clone_size	d_call	j_call	v_call	cdr3_aa	cdr3_nt
-	TRBD2	TRBJ2-7	TRBV5-1	CASSLGAGALEQYF	TGCGCCAGCAGCTTGGGGGCGGGAGCTCTCGAGCAGTACTTC
-	-	TRBJ2-5	TRBV27	CASTPGPRETQYF	TGTGCCAGCACACCAGGCCCCCGGGAGACCCAGTACTTC
-	TRBD1	TRBJ1-5	TRBV28	CASSRTWTGMSNQPQHF	TGTGCCAGCAGCCGGACTTGGACAGGGATGAGTAATCAGCCCCAGCATTTT
-	-	TRBJ2-2	TRBV27	CASSLTVFAGELFF	TGTGCCAGCAGTTTAACAGTTTTCGCCGGGGAGCTGTTTTTT
-	TRBD2	TRBJ2-7	TRBV5-4	CASSQRGQTYEQYF	TGTGCCAGCAGCCAGCGGGGCCAGACCTACGAGCAGTACTTC
-	TRBD1	TRBJ2-1	TRBV2	CASSEVGTDYNEQFF	TGTGCCAGCAGTGAGGTTGGGACAGACTACAATGAGCAGTTCTTC
-	TRBD2	TRBJ2-7	TRBV29-1	CSVHTGLAGFAYEQYF	TGCAGCGTCCATACGGGGCTAGCGGGATTTGCCTACGAGCAGTACTTC
once	-	TRBJ2-1	TRBV9	CASSGRTEQFF	TGTGCCAGCAGCGGCCGGACAGAGCAGTTCTTC
once	-	TRBJ1-1	TRBV19	CASTMRRNTEAFF	TGTGCCAGTACGATGAGGCGGAACACTGAAGCTTTCTTT
-	-	TRBJ2-7	TRBV5-6	CASSLSGRSSYEQYF	TGTGCCAGCAGCTTGTCAGGCCGAAGCTCCTACGAGCAGTACTTC
-	TRBD1	TRBJ1-2	TRBV5-1	CASSWGTESGYTF	TGCGCCAGCAGCTGGGGGACAGAGAGTGGCTACACCTTC
-	TRBD1	TRBJ1-1	TRBV5-1	CASSPDRAGPEAFF	TGCGCCAGCAGCCCCGACAGGGCAGGTCCTGAAGCTTTCTTT
-	-	TRBJ2-3	TRBV13	CASSQGGVDTQYF	TGTGCCAGCAGCCAGGGGGGCGTAGATACGCAGTATTTT
-	-	TRBJ2-7	TRBV29-1	CSALKQNLQYF	TGCAGCGCCCTTAAACAGAATCTGCAGTACTTC
-	-	TRBJ1-1	TRBV11-2	CASSAQRNTEAFF	TGTGCCAGCAGCGCCCAGCGGAACACTGAAGCTTTCTTT
-	-	TRBJ1-1	TRBV28	CASSLLGGGRSNEAAFF	TGTGCCAGCAGTTTATTAGGGGGGGGACGGTCGAACGAGGCAGCTTTCTTT